The entry below describes one T cell receptor beta chain. The data are from a study of T cells in tuberculosis. This CDR3 contains 16 residues. The germline V gene encodes CDR1 MNHEY and CDR2 SMNVEV (reference sequence). J gave up 7 bases and V 3 bases, and 2 bases lay outside the gene matches. Thawed, overnight-rested PBMC were stained with GMM-loaded CD1B tetramer, viability dye and anti-CD3, then sorted. C32 glucose monomycolate from Rhodococcus equi was loaded onto the CD1B tetramers. Method: immunoSEQ multiplex PCR; TCRdb's copy keeps in-frame clones and lacks some. The table shows around 60,000 clones, with roughly 79% occurring only once.

This chain uses TRBV27 with TRBJ2-2, with 16 bases matching TRBD2. The source material was CD1b-GMM tetramer-negative cells sorted from PBMCs. This receptor was taken from an adult woman with latent tuberculosis. The CDR3 reads CASSFGTSGRGGELFF. As DNA, the CDR3 is TGTGCCAGCAGTTTCGGGACTAGCGGGAGGGGCGGGGAGCTGTTTTTT.